This T cell receptor (beta chain) originates from a study of blood T cells in healthy people across ages. Primed by a sample-barcoded 5' primer and a J-beta primer mix, a second PCR proceeded for about 7 to 11 cycles. Via MiXCR, TCRdb re-called the 5' RACE reads, giving one row per CDR3 protein. Counted here are hundreds of thousands of distinct CDR3 sequences, roughly 50% occurring once; the ten biggest clones make up roughly a third. With 1 base removed from V and 8 bases from J, the gap between germline ends came to 11 bases. This CDR3 has 13 residues. Germline V gene sequence: CDR1 LGHDT, CDR2 YNNKEL (reference sequence). As concerns this clonotype: Antigen unknown.

Study-level results: Researchers report that TCR beta diversity correlated strongly with naive T cell percentage.

Sequencing input: blood. The clonotype was recovered from a woman aged 55-75 years in good health. J is TRBJ1-2 and V is TRBV3-1, with TRBD1 as a possible D gene (5 bases). The CDR3 spells CASSQGRGGGYTF. The CDR3 region has the DNA TGTGCCAGCAGCCAAGGCCGGGGGGGAGGCTACACCTTC.